The clone carrying this T cell receptor (beta chain) was detected only a few times. Its antigen remains unknown. CDR3 length equals 18 residues. From germline, CDR1 is MNHNS and CDR2 SASEGT. Deletions cut 4 bases from V and 2 bases from J, with 20 bases between. TCRdb's copy holds only in-frame clones and misses some; the assay was immunoSEQ multiplex PCR. This table has more than 95,000 clones, 65% to 75% appearing once. This sample is drawn from a study of radiotherapy plus CTLA-4 blockade in lung cancer. Broader study findings: The study found tumor-derived TCR clones expanded in blood after radiotherapy plus ipilimumab.

V gene TRBV6-1 combines with J gene TRBJ2-2; perhaps TRBD2 as D (5 bases). The receptor was isolated from a human donor with non-small cell lung cancer who had a partial response to radiotherapy plus ipilimumab. Some clones in this sample may be carry-over from other donors' samples. The sample in question was peripheral blood, obtained from a patient treated with radiotherapy plus ipilimumab. The CDR3 DNA reads TGTGCCAGCAGTGTCCGAGAACCGGGAACCCTTAACACCGGGGAGCTGTTTTTT. Amino acids: CASSVREPGTLNTGELFF.